The T cell receptor (beta chain) described here comes from a study of blood T cell repertoires in COVID-19. Profiling relied on immunoSEQ multiplex PCR, and the TCRdb table lists in-frame clones only, not all of them. The data show some 70,000 clones, approximately 91% seen once. The germline V gene encodes CDR1 LNHDA and CDR2 SQIVND (reference sequence). Trimming cost V 5 bases and J 4 bases; bases outside gene matches: 11. The CDR3 totals 16 residues. This sequence originates from a human donor in a cohort sampled during active COVID-19. This rearrangement joins TRBV19 to TRBJ2-1; TRBD2 agrees at 7 bases. The sequencing input was peripheral blood. CDR3: CASSPRLAELYNEQFF. The CDR3 nucleotides read TGTGCCAGTAGTCCCAGGCTAGCGGAACTTTACAATGAGCAGTTCTTC.